These 21 T cell receptor beta chains share one sample of origin, sequenced in a study of human T cells and chemical hapten exposure (dated by TCRdb to the early 2020s). The library was generated by RACE. Sequencing was performed on a NextSeq 500. TCRdb reran the public reads through fastp at Q25 and MiXCR, keeping productive beta chains. Under each unique CDR3 protein, matching rows form one entry showing the most common genes and DNA. The sample table holds about 350,000 distinct CDR3 sequences, of which about 6.9% were seen once. The top ten constitute around 6% of the sample. The sample's time point label, in plain terms: patch test 2, 6 weeks after DPC sensitization. This sample's treatment or condition label indicates: therapeutic diphenylcyclopropenone sensitization with weekly scalp DPC. The sequenced sample was whole blood, obtained in connection with sensitization to the hapten diphenylcyclopropenone (DPC). Receptors were obtained from a woman under 30 with alopecia areata. Some clones in this sample may be carry-over from other donors' samples.

This clonotype was seen a handful of times. The V gene is TRBV15, the J gene TRBJ1-1; D is undetermined. The CDR3 is 15 amino acids. V shed 2 bases and J shed 2 bases, with 12 bases lying between them. The V gene's germline CDR1 is LNHNV and CDR2 YYDKDF (reference sequence). The CDR3 bases are TGTGCCACCAGCAGACTTGAGACGGGAAACACTGAAGCTTTCTTT. The encoded protein is CATSRLETGNTEAFF.

The chain couples TRBV6-2 or TRBV6-3 to TRBJ2-5; D is unclear. The CDR3 runs 12 residues. Germline CDR1 MNHEY, CDR2 SVGEGT. V was clipped by 6 bases and J by 4 bases, with 9 bases between them. Here the CDR3 DNA reads TGTGCCAGCAGCCTCTCCACAGAGACCCAGTACTTC. Protein: CASSLSTETQYF.

This clonotype was counted between two and nine times. The chain links TRBV24-1 to TRBJ2-5; tentatively, D is TRBD1 (6 bases). The length of the CDR3 is 16 residues. Germline CDR1 is KGHDR and CDR2 is SFDVKD. The ends were cut back, 9 bases at V and 0 bases at J, with 19 bases in the middle. The CDR3 protein is CATDDEGQRYQETQYF. Written as DNA, the CDR3 is TGTGCCACCGATGACGAAGGACAGAGGTACCAAGAGACCCAGTACTTC.

V is TRBV7-3 and J is TRBJ1-2; TRBD1 might be the D (6 bases). Germline lookup yields CDR1 SGHTA and CDR2 FQGTGA. The CDR3 consists of 14 residues. Deletions cut 0 bases from V and 5 bases from J, with 10 bases between. The CDR3 is CASSLTGGQYGYTF. In nucleotides, the CDR3 is TGTGCCAGCAGCTTAACCGGGGGGCAATATGGCTACACCTTC.

This chain uses TRBV15 with TRBJ1-5, with TRBD1 identical over 8 bases. This CDR3 has 14 amino acids. Trimming removed 1 base from V and 9 bases from J; junction bases left unmatched: 5. CDR1 LNHNV and CDR2 YYDKDF come from the germline V gene (reference sequence). CDR3: CATSRAGGGRPQHF. DNA of the CDR3: TGTGCCACCAGCAGAGCAGGGGGCGGGAGGCCCCAGCATTTT.

This rearrangement joins TRBV6-5 to TRBJ2-2; D not resolved. This CDR3 spans 12 amino acids. Trimming took 7 bases from V and 4 from J, leaving 7 bases between them. Germline V CDR1 and CDR2: MNHEY, SVGAGI. CDR3 nucleotide sequence: TGTGCCAGCATGTCCTCCACCGGGGAGCTGTTTTTT. Amino acid sequence: CASMSSTGELFF.

Many counts were recorded for this clonotype. This chain links TRBV28 with TRBJ1-1; a weak D match, TRBD1 (5 bases). The germline V gene has CDR1 MDHEN and CDR2 SYDVKM. Trimming cost V 7 bases and J 4 bases, with 13 bases left between them. This CDR3 contains 13 residues. The CDR3: CASNKGDSTEAFF. The CDR3 DNA reads TGTGCCAGCAACAAAGGGGATTCCACTGAAGCTTTCTTT. Filled out from reference TRBV28 and TRBJ1-1, the complete variable domain reads DVKVTQSSRYLVKRTGEKVFLECVQDMDHENMFWYRQDPGLGLRLIYFSYDVKMKEKGDIPEGYSVSREKKERFSLILESASTNQTSMYLCASNKGDSTEAFFGQGTRLTVV.

This clonotype was seen more than once but under ten times. The chain carries TRBV27 and TRBJ1-1, with D possibly matching TRBD1 (5 bases). V was shortened by 4 bases and J by 2 bases, with 14 bases between the two germline ends. Germline loops: CDR1 MNHEY, CDR2 SMNVEV (reference sequence). The CDR3 is made up of 15 amino acids. In DNA form, the CDR3 reads TGTGCCAGCAGTTATTCGCCGACAGTAAACACTGAAGCTTTCTTT. It encodes CASSYSPTVNTEAFF.

The chain combines TRBV12-3 or TRBV12-4 with TRBJ1-2; D unclear. V lost 8 bases to trimming and J lost 0 bases, with 10 bases between them. This CDR3 is built from 13 residues. CDR3 nucleotides: TGTGCCAGCGCTCTACAGCCTAACTATGGCTACACCTTC. Translating gives CASALQPNYGYTF.

In this sample, this clonotype turned up many times. The gene calls are TRBV28 and TRBJ1-1; perhaps TRBD1 as D (5 bases). V lost 5 bases and J 2 bases, leaving 15 bases between the germline ends. Germline V CDR1 and CDR2: MDHEN, SYDVKM. The CDR3 covers 15 residues. For the CDR3, the DNA is TGTGCCAGCAGTCCCCCGGCAGGGCGAAACACTGAAGCTTTCTTT. Amino acid sequence: CASSPPAGRNTEAFF.

In its sample, this clonotype was seen many times. The genes are TRBV11-2 and TRBJ1-1, with D perhaps TRBD1 (6 bases). Deletions cut 2 bases from V and 9 bases from J, with 10 bases between. Germline assignment: CDR1 SGHAT and CDR2 FQNNGV. CDR3 length equals 12 residues. In nucleotides, the CDR3 is TGTGCCAGCAGCTTACAGGGACATCAAGCTTTCTTT. Translating it yields CASSLQGHQAFF. The full variable domain, completed using reference TRBV11-2 and TRBJ1-1, is EAGVAQSPRYKIIEKRQSVAFWCNPISGHATLYWYQQILGQGPKLLIQFQNNGVVDDSQLPKDRFSAERLKGVDSTLKIQPAKLEDSAVYLCASSLQGHQAFFGQGTRLTVV.

This clonotype was seen only a few times. The DNA for the CDR3 is TGCAGCGTAGGCAGCGAGGCTTACACCGGGGAGCTGTTTTTT. This translates into CSVGSEAYTGELFF. The V gene is TRBV29-1, the J gene TRBJ2-2, with D hard to call. Germline CDR1 and CDR2: SQVTM and ANQGSEA. CDR3 length equals 14 residues. V gave up 6 bases and J gave up 3 bases, with 14 bases separating them.

This clonotype was counted a few times. This chain links TRBV6-6 with TRBJ2-7, with 7 bases fitting TRBD2. CDR3 length: 14 residues. J gave up 1 base and V 7 bases, and 7 bases lay outside the gene matches. Looked up from germline, CDR1 is MNHNY and CDR2 is SVGAGI (reference sequence). The CDR3 sequence: CASTGRGDSYEQYF. CDR3 in DNA: TGTGCCAGCACCGGACGGGGGGATTCCTACGAGCAGTACTTC.

This clonotype was counted many times. The rearrangement links TRBV11-2 to TRBJ2-2; no clear D. The germline CDR1 and CDR2 sequences are SGHAT and FQNNGV. The CDR3 extends over 14 amino acids. The ends were cut back, 11 bases at V and 0 bases at J, with 13 bases in the middle. The CDR3 here is CASSRIANTGELFF. The CDR3, as DNA: TGTGCCTCCTCACGGATCGCGAACACCGGGGAGCTGTTTTTT.

This clonotype occurred many times. The chain carries TRBV6-2 or TRBV6-3 and TRBJ1-5; D may be TRBD1 (6 bases). Germline CDR1 reads MNHEY; CDR2 reads SVGEGT. The CDR3 covers 17 residues. The V and J ends lost 2 bases and 3 bases respectively, with 17 bases between them. The CDR3 sequence: CASSYDFGRGSNQPQHF. CDR3 sequence (DNA): TGTGCCAGCAGTTACGATTTCGGCAGGGGTTCCAATCAGCCCCAGCATTTT.

This clonotype was counted many times. The J gene is TRBJ1-5, the V gene TRBV6-2 or TRBV6-3; D is uncertain. V lost 7 bases, J lost 3 bases, and 13 bases lay in between. Germline-derived CDR1 and CDR2 are MNHEY and SVGEGT. The CDR3 consists of 14 residues. CDR3 bases: TGTGCCAGCAATCCCTCTGAATCCAATCAGCCCCAGCATTTT. Translating it yields CASNPSESNQPQHF.

This clonotype was counted between two and nine times. This CDR3 reads CASSPGETSGVADTQYF. The CDR3 DNA is TGTGCCAGCTCACCGGGAGAGACTAGCGGGGTTGCAGATACGCAGTATTTT. The chain combines TRBV18 with TRBJ2-3; 11 nucleotides line up with TRBD2. After removal of 3 bases from V and 4 bases from J, the junction contained 9 bases not matched to a gene. Looked up from germline, CDR1 is KGHSH and CDR2 is LQKENI. This CDR3 region has 17 residues.

This clonotype was recorded a few times. V gene TRBV4-1 combines with J gene TRBJ2-7, with D perhaps TRBD1 or TRBD2 (5 bases each). Germline V gives CDR1 MGHRA, CDR2 YSYEKL. Between the trimmed V and J ends, which lost 4 bases and 4 bases, there was a span of 17 bases. The CDR3 sequence is 15 residues long. CDR3 DNA sequence: TGCGCCAGCAGCCGAGGCCAGGGAGTGGGGTACGAGCAGTACTTC. It encodes CASSRGQGVGYEQYF.

This clonotype was seen more than once but under ten times. This sequence joins TRBV5-4 and TRBJ1-4; 7 nucleotides align to TRBD1. In germline, CDR1 is SGHNT, CDR2 YYREEE (reference sequence). The CDR3 sequence is 14 residues long. J lost 2 bases, V lost 4 bases, and 2 bases had no gene match. In DNA, the CDR3 is TGTGCCAGCAGCCGGGACAGCACTAATGAAAAACTGTTTTTT. Its protein is CASSRDSTNEKLFF.

This clonotype was recorded many times. The rearrangement uses TRBV20-1 and TRBJ2-1; D call uncertain. This CDR3 contains 13 residues. CDR1 DFQATT and CDR2 SNEGSKA come from the germline V gene (reference sequence). Trimming took 0 bases from V and 4 from J, leaving 7 bases between them. The CDR3 DNA sequence: TGCAGTGCTAGAGACTACCGATACAATGAGCAGTTCTTC. Its translation: CSARDYRYNEQFF.

This clonotype showed up many times. The chain carries TRBV28 and TRBJ1-1; D gene ambiguous. The CDR3 length is 14 residues. The V end lost 6 bases, the J end lost 0 bases, and 11 bases lay between the germline ends. Looked up from germline, CDR1 is MDHEN and CDR2 is SYDVKM. Here the CDR3 reads CASSPWRMNTEAFF. The CDR3 DNA follows: TGTGCCAGCAGCCCCTGGAGGATGAACACTGAAGCTTTCTTT.